This entry lists 7 T cell receptor beta chains sequenced from one sample in a study of CD8 T cells in ankylosing spondylitis (dated by TCRdb to about 2017). General study outcomes and caveats: A TCR beta motif made up of eight highly homologous amino acid variants appeared to be characteristic of blood from ankylosing spondylitis patients.

Their cognate antigens are unknown. The library was produced with 5' RACE. Reads for this sample came from an Illumina HiSeq 2500. TCRdb reworked the public reads: Q25 trimming with fastp, MiXCR clone assembly, productive beta chains retained. A single entry per CDR3 protein holds the most common genes and DNA from its merged rows. This sample lists 750,000 to 850,000 distinct CDR3 sequences; approximately 12% were detected once. The biggest ten clones account for less than 0.65% of the sample. Material: blood, either unsorted or a sorted T cell fraction (not recorded which). The receptors originated from a male donor with ankylosing spondylitis.

This clonotype was counted only a few times. The chain links TRBV6-5 to TRBJ2-5; 7 bases agree with TRBD1. This CDR3 region has 15 residues. After removal of 3 bases from V and 4 bases from J, the junction contained 8 bases not matched to a gene. Germline loops: CDR1 MNHEY, CDR2 SVGAGI. The chain's CDR3 is CASSYLRQGRETQYF. The DNA for the CDR3 is TGTGCCAGCAGTTATCTTAGACAGGGTCGAGAGACCCAGTACTTC.

V gene TRBV20-1 combines with J gene TRBJ1-2; D not resolved. The V gene lost 6 bases and the J gene lost 4 bases, with 12 bases spanning the gap. The CDR3 is 12 amino acids. Germline assignment: CDR1 DFQATT and CDR2 SNEGSKA (reference sequence). The CDR3 reads CSAPDTSYGYTF. The CDR3 DNA sequence: TGCAGTGCACCAGACACGTCCTATGGCTACACCTTC.

This chain connects TRBV20-1 to TRBJ2-7, with 8 bases aligning to TRBD1. The ends lost 3 bases at V and 2 bases at J; junction bases unmatched: 9. In germline, CDR1 is DFQATT, CDR2 SNEGSKA (reference sequence). The CDR3 has 15 residues. This chain's CDR3 is CSASRSNRGAYEQYF. CDR3 sequence (DNA): TGCAGTGCTAGTAGGTCAAACAGGGGGGCCTACGAGCAGTACTTC.

This clonotype has at least ten counts. The junction shows a germline mismatch at one end, possibly a read error. The CDR3 sequence: CASSIGLAGLNEQFF. CDR3 nucleotides: TGTGCTAGCAGCATCGGACTAGCGGGGTTGAATGAGCAGTTCTTC. The rearrangement uses TRBV7-7 and TRBJ2-1, with 12 bases matching TRBD2. CDR3 length equals 15 residues. CDR1 is SSHAT and CDR2 is FNYEAQ in the germline V gene (reference sequence).

The chain has TRBV12-3 or TRBV12-4 and TRBJ2-7; 9 nucleotides agree with TRBD2. Germline trimming cut 3 bases from V and 1 base from J; bases unmatched to any gene: 4. This CDR3 spans 15 amino acids. CDR3 protein: CASSFRGRGSYEQYF. Written as DNA, the CDR3 is TGTGCCAGCAGTTTCCGCGGGAGGGGGTCCTACGAGCAGTACTTC.

The V gene is TRBV10-2, the J gene TRBJ2-4; D possibly matches TRBD1 or TRBD2 (5 bases each). V shed 3 bases and J shed 10 bases, with 13 bases lying between them. The germline gives CDR1 WSHSY, CDR2 SAAADI. CDR3 length: 13 amino acids. In DNA, the CDR3 is TGCGCCAGCAGTGATAGGCAAGAGGGGATTCAGTACTTC. Protein product: CASSDRQEGIQYF.

The chain is built from TRBV3-1 and TRBJ2-7; D uncertain. V was pared by 1 base and J by 5 bases, with 6 bases between. This CDR3 contains 12 residues. Germline lookup yields CDR1 LGHDT and CDR2 YNNKEL (reference sequence). The CDR3 loop reads CASSQVEHEQYF. As DNA, the CDR3 is TGTGCCAGCAGCCAAGTCGAACACGAGCAGTACTTC.